This TCR beta chain emerged from a study of T cells in Graves' hyperthyroidism and ophthalmopathy. The authors obtained PBMCs from about 9.5 ml of fresh peripheral blood. This clonotype showed up many times. This CDR3 region has 14 residues. From germline, CDR1 is MGHRA and CDR2 YSYEKL. Trimming stripped 1 base from V and 7 bases from J, with 11 bases between. TCR beta CDR3 regions were amplified from RNA transcripts. The primer set for the first-round RT-PCR of the TCR CDR3 was HTBI. TCRdb fed the multiplex PCR reads into MiXCR, producing one record per CDR3 protein. The sample records a few hundred thousand distinct CDR3 sequences, around a sixth being singletons.

The specimen was blood. The TCR comes from a woman aged 18-29 years with Graves' hyperthyroidism that later progressed to Graves' ophthalmopathy. This chain connects TRBV4-1 to TRBJ2-1; no firm D call. Here the CDR3 DNA reads TGCGCCAGCAGCCAAGCTTTTTTTCTGAATGAGCAGTTCTTC. Translation gives CASSQAFFLNEQFF.